This is a list of T cell receptor beta chains from one sample in a study of T cell repertoires in cytomegalovirus infection. TCRdb ran MiXCR on the reads and lists one entry per CDR3 protein. The table includes 450,000 to 650,000 distinct CDR3 sequences, more than 20% detected once. Sequenced: PBMCs. Receptor source: a human donor in good health (CMV status not recorded). Some clones in this sample may be carry-over from other donors' samples. Each CDR3 is given with its conserved first and last residue. A D gene is named only where the DNA matches it firmly. Where a row states a size, it is once, few, many or the class of an expanded clone; other rows omit it.

TRBV29-1,.,TRBJ2-1,.,14,CSVGQGQVNNEQFF,TGCAGCGTTGGGCAGGGCCAGGTAAACAATGAGCAGTTCTTC
TRBV7-2,many,TRBJ2-3,TRBD2,17,CASRPPIGGRASDTQYF,TGTGCCAGCAGACCTCCTATAGGCGGGAGGGCATCGGATACGCAGTATTTT
TRBV4-1,few,TRBJ1-3,.,16,CASSQLRRNSGNTIYF,TGCGCCAGCAGCCAACTTAGGCGGAACTCTGGAAACACCATATATTTT
TRBV6-5,once,TRBJ1-5,.,12,CASRGRDQPQHF,TGTGCCAGCAGGGGTAGGGATCAGCCCCAGCATTTT
TRBV7-2,many,TRBJ2-2,.,15,CASSLRSGVTGELFF,TGTGCCAGCAGCTTAAGGTCGGGGGTCACCGGGGAGCTGTTTTTT
TRBV7-8,.,TRBJ1-5,.,14,CASSLGQFNQPQHF,TGTGCCAGCAGCTTAGGGCAGTTCAATCAGCCCCAGCATTTT
TRBV14,.,TRBJ2-5,.,15,CASSQERYREETQYF,TGTGCCAGCAGCCAAGAGCGGTACAGGGAAGAGACCCAGTACTTC
TRBV2,.,TRBJ2-1,.,16,CASSEAVYRVGNEQFF,TGTGCCAGCAGTGAAGCGGTTTACAGGGTGGGGAATGAGCAGTTCTTC
TRBV19,.,TRBJ2-1,TRBD1,16,CASSMAGTGTYNEQFF,TGTGCCAGTAGTATGGCCGGGACAGGAACCTACAATGAGCAGTTCTTC
TRBV19,.,TRBJ2-1,TRBD2,14,CASSVLADYNEQFF,TGTGCCAGTAGTGTGCTAGCGGACTACAATGAGCAGTTCTTC
TRBV30,.,TRBJ1-2,TRBD1,13,CAWSVGTGPRDTF,TGTGCCTGGAGTGTCGGGACAGGCCCTCGGGACACCTTC
TRBV6-2/TRBV6-3,.,TRBJ2-1,TRBD2,17,CASSYFSSGSSYNEQFF,TGTGCCAGCAGTTATTTTTCTAGCGGGAGCTCCTACAATGAGCAGTTCTTC
TRBV2,.,TRBJ2-7,.,12,CASGARGHEQYF,TGTGCCAGCGGGGCCAGGGGCCACGAGCAGTACTTC
TRBV11-1,.,TRBJ2-7,TRBD1,14,CASRAPGQGYEQYF,TGTGCCAGCAGAGCCCCCGGACAGGGCTACGAGCAGTACTTC
TRBV6-5,few,TRBJ2-1,TRBD2,18,CASSYRQRSGRGYNEQFF,TGTGCCAGCAGTTACCGTCAGAGGAGCGGGAGGGGTTACAATGAGCAGTTCTTC
TRBV19,.,TRBJ2-1,TRBD2,16,CASSPLPREASNEQFF,TGTGCCAGTAGTCCCCTACCCCGGGAGGCGTCCAATGAGCAGTTCTTC
TRBV30,.,TRBJ1-6,.,15,CAWNQPGPEGSPLHF,TGTGCCTGGAACCAACCGGGCCCGGAGGGTTCACCCCTCCACTTT
TRBV7-2,many,TRBJ1-1,TRBD1,14,CASSAYRGNTEAFF,TGTGCCAGCAGCGCCTACAGGGGGAACACTGAAGCTTTCTTT
TRBV6-2/TRBV6-3,few,TRBJ2-1,.,13,CASSYQVYNEQFF,TGTGCCAGCAGTTACCAAGTCTACAATGAGCAGTTCTTC
TRBV20-1,few,TRBJ2-1,.,13,CSARVVSYNEQFF,TGCAGTGCTAGAGTAGTCTCTTACAATGAGCAGTTCTTC
TRBV7-3,.,TRBJ2-2,.,13,CASSPEGPGELFF,TGTGCCAGCAGCCCGGAGGGACCCGGGGAGCTGTTTTTT
TRBV10-2,many,TRBJ2-4,TRBD2,15,CASSETTSGKNIQYF,TGCGCCAGCAGTGAGACTACTAGCGGGAAAAACATTCAGTACTTC
TRBV7-2,few,TRBJ1-2,TRBD1,16,CASSSYGQGVSYGYTF,TGTGCCAGCAGCTCCTACGGACAGGGAGTTAGCTATGGCTACACCTTC
TRBV7-7,.,TRBJ2-1,TRBD2,16,CASSARRLAAYNEQFF,TGTGCTAGCAGCGCCAGACGGCTAGCGGCCTACAATGAGCAGTTCTTC
TRBV3-1,.,TRBJ2-5,.,10,CASSDGTQYF,TGTGCCAGCAGCGACGGGACCCAGTACTTC
TRBV20-1,few,TRBJ2-1,.,15,CSARDPSGEVNEQFF,TGCAGTGCTAGAGATCCCTCGGGGGAAGTTAATGAGCAGTTCTTC
TRBV11-2,.,TRBJ2-6,TRBD2,16,CASSWGGSGGANVLTF,TGTGCCAGCAGCTGGGGGGGGAGTGGTGGGGCCAACGTCCTGACTTTC
TRBV6-6,few,TRBJ2-7,TRBD1,12,CASADRGRKQYF,TGTGCCAGCGCCGATAGGGGGCGCAAGCAGTACTTC
TRBV20-1,.,TRBJ2-3,TRBD2,16,CSALSYDSGSPDTQYF,TGCAGTGCTCTATCCTACGATAGCGGGAGCCCAGATACGCAGTATTTT
TRBV6-5,once,TRBJ2-1,.,15,CASSYSVWGTFKQFF,TGTGCCAGCAGTTACTCCGTCTGGGGGACTTTTAAGCAGTTCTTC
TRBV7-3,many,TRBJ2-2,.,17,CASSQPSNSLGTGELFF,TGTGCCAGCAGCCAACCCTCGAACAGTTTGGGCACCGGGGAGCTGTTTTTT
TRBV9,few,TRBJ2-3,.,16,CASSLPPGGGSDTQYF,TGTGCCAGCAGCCTTCCCCCAGGTGGGGGTTCAGATACGCAGTATTTT
TRBV20-1,few,TRBJ1-2,.,12,CSARDKQAGYTF,TGCAGTGCTAGAGATAAACAGGCTGGCTACACCTTC
TRBV20-1,few,TRBJ2-5,.,13,CSARSGNTETQYF,TGCAGTGCCCGTTCGGGGAACACAGAGACCCAGTACTTC
TRBV28,.,TRBJ2-4,TRBD1,18,CASSSKTGEFLAKNIQYF,TGTGCCAGCAGTTCGAAGACAGGGGAATTTTTAGCCAAAAACATTCAGTACTTC
TRBV6-2/TRBV6-3,few,TRBJ2-5,TRBD1,12,CASTQGLETQYF,TGTGCCAGCACACAGGGGTTGGAGACCCAGTACTTC
TRBV12-3/TRBV12-4,.,TRBJ1-3,.,17,CASSLGKMRDLENTIYF,TGTGCCAGCAGTTTAGGGAAAATGAGGGATTTGGAAAACACCATATATTTT
TRBV7-2,many,TRBJ2-7,TRBD2,17,CASSPEVDGREGYEQYF,TGTGCCAGCAGCCCGGAGGTAGACGGGAGGGAGGGCTACGAGCAGTACTTC
TRBV7-6,many,TRBJ2-5,.,18,CASSNPRTGTEGRETQYF,TGTGCCAGCAGCAACCCCCGGACCGGGACCGAGGGCAGGGAGACCCAGTACTTC
TRBV11-2,few,TRBJ2-6,.,15,CASSLGDLGANVLTF,TGTGCCAGCAGCTTAGGGGACCTTGGGGCCAACGTCCTGACTTTC
TRBV28,few,TRBJ2-7,.,15,CASSLGLGGSYEQYF,TGTGCCAGCAGTTTAGGACTCGGGGGCTCCTACGAGCAGTACTTC
TRBV6-6,.,TRBJ1-1,.,19,CASTGTGAATKTPNTEAFF,TGTGCCAGCACCGGCACGGGGGCAGCTACTAAAACCCCGAACACTGAAGCTTTCTTT
TRBV19,.,TRBJ2-1,.,12,CASGLAYNEQFF,TGTGCCAGTGGGCTAGCCTACAATGAGCAGTTCTTC
TRBV7-7,.,TRBJ2-1,TRBD1,12,CGGIGGCNEQFF,TGTGGTGGGATAGGGGGCTGCAATGAGCAGTTCTTC
TRBV7-2,.,TRBJ1-3,TRBD1,16,CASSFGQGGSGNTIYF,TGTGCCAGCAGCTTCGGACAGGGAGGTTCTGGAAACACCATATATTTT